This is a list of T cell receptor beta chains from one sample in a study of radiotherapy plus CTLA-4 blockade in lung cancer. Sequencing used immunoSEQ multiplex PCR; TCRdb keeps in-frame clones, though not all of them. The sample records roughly 50,000 clones, around 69% being singletons. This specimen consisted of peripheral blood, obtained from a patient treated with radiotherapy plus ipilimumab. The receptors come from a human donor with non-small cell lung cancer who had stable disease on radiotherapy plus ipilimumab. Each CDR3 is given with its conserved first and last residue. D genes are given only for firm matches. Size is stated for part of the rows, as once, few or many counts, or as a class when the clone is expanded.

size,D,J,V,DNA,CDR3
-,-,TRBJ2-3,TRBV11-2,TGTGCCAGCAGTGTCCAATCAGATACGCAGTATTTT,CASSVQSDTQYF
-,-,TRBJ2-2,TRBV5-1,TGCGCCAGCAGCTTGGGGCTTGGGAGGTCCGGGGAGCTGTTTTTT,CASSLGLGRSGELFF
-,-,TRBJ1-6,TRBV6-1,TGTGCCAGCAGTGAGAGGCGGGGGCCTAATTCACCCCTCCACTTT,CASSERRGPNSPLHF
-,-,TRBJ1-6,TRBV5-1,TGCGCCAGCAGCTTGGAGCCTCGTGGGGCCAATTCACCCCTCCACTTT,CASSLEPRGANSPLHF
once,TRBD2,TRBJ2-5,TRBV7-2,TGTGCCAGCAGCTCCCGTGGGGGCGGGGGGCCTGGGACCCAGTACTTC,CASSSRGGGGPGTQYF
once,TRBD2,TRBJ2-7,TRBV5-1,TGCGCCAGCAGCTCCCCCGATCGTCCGGGACTAGCGACGGGGACCTACGAGCAGTACTTC,CASSSPDRPGLATGTYEQYF
-,TRBD1,TRBJ1-6,TRBV12-5,TGTGCTAGTGGGACGGGTTGGGACAGCCAGGGGACCCTCCACTTT,CASGTGWDSQGTLHF
-,TRBD1,TRBJ2-2,TRBV5-1,TGCGCCAGCAGCTTAACTCCGGACAGGGTGGACACCGGGGAGCTGTTTTTT,CASSLTPDRVDTGELFF
-,-,TRBJ2-7,TRBV5-4,TGTGCCAGCAGCTTGGGAGGGGCCGGATACGAGCAGTACTTC,CASSLGGAGYEQYF
-,TRBD2,TRBJ2-7,TRBV4-1,TGCGCCAGCAGCCGACTAGCGGGGGAGGCCTACGAGCAGTACTTC,CASSRLAGEAYEQYF
-,-,TRBJ2-2,TRBV9,TGTGCCAGCAGCCCTCGGAAAACGAACACCGGGGAGCTGTTTTTT,CASSPRKTNTGELFF
-,TRBD1,TRBJ1-6,TRBV2,TGTGCCAGCAGGGACCGACAGGGGGCTTATTCACCCCTCCACTTT,CASRDRQGAYSPLHF
once,-,TRBJ1-3,TRBV6-1,TGTGCCAGCACCTCACAGGATTTCTCTGGAAACACCATATATTTT,CASTSQDFSGNTIYF
-,TRBD1,TRBJ2-1,TRBV11-2,TGTGCCAGCAGCCAGGGGGCCAGCTCCTACAATGAGCAGTTCTTC,CASSQGASSYNEQFF
-,-,TRBJ1-6,TRBV10-2,TGCGCCAGCAGTGATTCCCGGGCCAATTCACCCCTCCACTTT,CASSDSRANSPLHF
few,-,TRBJ1-6,TRBV4-3,TGCGCCAGCAGCCAAGATCAACAGGGAACTCGGAGCTCACCCCTCCACTTT,CASSQDQQGTRSSPLHF
-,-,TRBJ1-2,TRBV5-1,TGCGCCAGCAGTTCGATACTAGACAGCAATGGCTACACCTTC,CASSSILDSNGYTF
-,TRBD1,TRBJ1-1,TRBV6-5,TGTGCCAGCAGTACACCCCGACAGGGGGGCACTGAAGCTTTCTTT,CASSTPRQGGTEAFF